Sequencing of this T cell receptor beta chain was carried out in a study of CD8 T cells in ankylosing spondylitis. Regarding the study as a whole: Disease-associated clones were CD8+ and fairly uncommon in peripheral blood.

For this clonotype: What it binds is not known.

CDR1 SGHAT and CDR2 FQNNGV come from the germline V gene. The V end was cut by 1 base, the J end by 3 bases, with 7 bases between. The CDR3 sequence is 14 residues long. TCRdb re-called the 5' RACE reads with MiXCR, one entry per CDR3 protein. Of roughly 30,000 distinct CDR3 sequences in the sample, about 31% were seen once. This receptor was obtained from a male donor with ankylosing spondylitis. The sequenced material came from synovial fluid, either unsorted or a sorted T cell fraction (not recorded which). V usage is TRBV11-2 and J usage is TRBJ1-5, with no clear D. CDR3 residues: CASSLGAFNQPQHF. The CDR3 region has the DNA TGTGCCAGCAGCTTAGGTGCGTTCAATCAGCCCCAGCATTTT.